This TCR beta chain was identified in a study of OX40 agonist ivuxolimab in advanced cancers. Background on the study: Two cutaneous melanoma patients and one hepatocellular carcinoma patient, three in all, had partial responses.

Points on this clone: Its specificity is unknown. A much larger clone is a single base away; this may be a read error.

The assay was immunoSEQ multiplex PCR, and TCRdb's table has in-frame clones only and misses some. The data contain tens of thousands of clones, around 77% of them singletons. Germline CDR1 and CDR2: MDHEN and SYDVKM. Trimming stripped 1 base from V and 2 bases from J, with 2 bases between. This CDR3 comprises 13 residues. Findings and limits, study-wide: Some patients without response likewise showed low normalized clonal expansion. CD8+ T cells showed, on average, more clonal expansion than CD4+ cells.

The sequences come from CD4+ or CD8+ T cells sorted from blood, collected in a trial of the OX40 agonist ivuxolimab. The chain combines TRBV28 with TRBJ2-2; D ambiguous. This sequence originates from an adult with an advanced solid tumor such as melanoma, head and neck, liver or kidney cancer. The CDR3, as DNA: TGTGCCAGCAGTTTATTCAACACCGGGGAGCTGTTTTTT. Its translation: CASSLFNTGELFF.